The rows below give T cell receptor beta chains drawn from one sample of a study of T cells in Graves' hyperthyroidism and ophthalmopathy. TCRdb ran MiXCR on the multiplex PCR reads and lists one entry per CDR3 protein. The sample has about 99,000 distinct CDR3 sequences, around 50% seen once. The sequenced sample was blood. These receptors all stem from a man between 35 and 55 years old with Graves' hyperthyroidism. The CDR3 runs from the conserved cysteine through the conserved F or W. The D gene is left open where the match is weak. Not all rows give a size; the values are once, few, many and, for expanded clones, a class.

CDR3 DNA: TGTGCCAGCAGCCAACGGGAAACAGATACGCAGTATTTT; CDR3 protein: CASSQRETDTQYF; clone size: -; V gene: TRBV7-8; J gene: TRBJ2-3; D gene: -
CDR3 DNA: TGTGCCAGCAGTGCCCAGGGACTCACAGATACGCAGTATTTT; CDR3 protein: CASSAQGLTDTQYF; clone size: -; V gene: TRBV2; J gene: TRBJ2-3; D gene: -
CDR3 DNA: -; CDR3 protein: CASSFYICSARGPLGPGNTEAFF; clone size: -; V gene: TRBV7-8; J gene: TRBJ1-1; D gene: -
CDR3 DNA: TGCAGTGCTAGAGATAGGTTTGGCAGTGGGTATGGCTACACCTTC; CDR3 protein: CSARDRFGSGYGYTF; clone size: many; V gene: TRBV20-1; J gene: TRBJ1-2; D gene: -
CDR3 DNA: TGTGCCAGCAGTGACCGGGAGAGCGGGGGGCTGTTTTTT; CDR3 protein: CASSDRESGGLFF; clone size: -; V gene: TRBV2; J gene: TRBJ2-2; D gene: TRBD2
CDR3 DNA: TGTGCCAGCAGCCCAGCGGGAGGGCCCAGGGAGACCCAGTACTTC; CDR3 protein: CASSPAGGPRETQYF; clone size: many; V gene: TRBV11-3; J gene: TRBJ2-5; D gene: TRBD2
CDR3 DNA: TGCAGCGTGGGGGAAACTAACTATGGCTACACCTTC; CDR3 protein: CSVGETNYGYTF; clone size: many; V gene: TRBV29-1; J gene: TRBJ1-2; D gene: -
CDR3 DNA: TGTGCCAGCAGTTTCCTTGACAGGGAAGAGGTGGGGAACACTGAAGCTTTCTTT; CDR3 protein: CASSFLDREEVGNTEAFF; clone size: -; V gene: TRBV12-3/TRBV12-4; J gene: TRBJ1-1; D gene: TRBD1
CDR3 DNA: TGTGCCAGCAGTGATACGCTAGCGGGCGCTACCTACAATGAGCAGTTCTTC; CDR3 protein: CASSDTLAGATYNEQFF; clone size: few; V gene: TRBV6-1; J gene: TRBJ2-1; D gene: TRBD2
CDR3 DNA: TGTGCCACCAGCAGAGGACCGGGACTCACAGATACGCAGTATTTT; CDR3 protein: CATSRGPGLTDTQYF; clone size: -; V gene: TRBV15; J gene: TRBJ2-3; D gene: -
CDR3 DNA: TGTGCCAGCGCCCTAGCCGGGACAGGGACCTACGAGCAGTACTTC; CDR3 protein: CASALAGTGTYEQYF; clone size: many; V gene: TRBV27; J gene: TRBJ2-7; D gene: TRBD1
CDR3 DNA: TGTGCCAGCAGTGATAGCTCCTACGAGCAGTACTTC; CDR3 protein: CASSDSSYEQYF; clone size: many; V gene: TRBV12-3/TRBV12-4; J gene: TRBJ2-7; D gene: -
CDR3 DNA: TGTGCCAGCAGCTTAGATAGCGGGAGGGCTTCCGAGCAGTACTTT; CDR3 protein: CASSLDSGRASEQYF; clone size: once; V gene: TRBV9; J gene: TRBJ2-7; D gene: TRBD2
CDR3 DNA: TGTGCCAGCAGCTTGGGCCAGGGCTGGGAGACCCAGTACTTC; CDR3 protein: CASSLGQGWETQYF; clone size: many; V gene: TRBV5-8; J gene: TRBJ2-5; D gene: -
CDR3 DNA: TGTGCCAGCAGCCCACAGGGAAACAATGAGCAGTTCTTC; CDR3 protein: CASSPQGNNEQFF; clone size: -; V gene: TRBV11-1; J gene: TRBJ2-1; D gene: -
CDR3 DNA: TGTGCCAGCAGCTTGGTTGGGAGCGGGAGCACAGATACGCAGTATTTT; CDR3 protein: CASSLVGSGSTDTQYF; clone size: -; V gene: TRBV5-6; J gene: TRBJ2-3; D gene: -
CDR3 DNA: TGTGCCAGCTCCGCCGGGACCTCATACGAGCAGTACTTC; CDR3 protein: CASSAGTSYEQYF; clone size: -; V gene: TRBV25-1; J gene: TRBJ2-7; D gene: -